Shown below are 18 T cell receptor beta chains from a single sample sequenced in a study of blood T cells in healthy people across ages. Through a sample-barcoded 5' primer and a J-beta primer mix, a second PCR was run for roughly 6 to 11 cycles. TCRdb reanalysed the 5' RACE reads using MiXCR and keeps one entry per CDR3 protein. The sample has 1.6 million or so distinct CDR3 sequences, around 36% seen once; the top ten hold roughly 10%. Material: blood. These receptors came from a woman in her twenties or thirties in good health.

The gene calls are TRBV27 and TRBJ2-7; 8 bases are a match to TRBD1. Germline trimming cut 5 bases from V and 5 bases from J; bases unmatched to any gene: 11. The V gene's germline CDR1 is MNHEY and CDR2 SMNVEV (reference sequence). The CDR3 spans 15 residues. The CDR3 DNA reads TGTGCCAGCAGTCCAATTACAGGGGGTAAAAACGAGCAGTACTTC. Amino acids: CASSPITGGKNEQYF.

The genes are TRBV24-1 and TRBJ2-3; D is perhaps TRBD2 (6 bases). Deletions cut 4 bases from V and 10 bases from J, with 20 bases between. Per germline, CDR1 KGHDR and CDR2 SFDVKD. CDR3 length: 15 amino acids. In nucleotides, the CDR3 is TGTGCCACCAGTGACCCCCGGGACTCTTCGGGGGCGCAGTATTTT. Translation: CATSDPRDSSGAQYF.

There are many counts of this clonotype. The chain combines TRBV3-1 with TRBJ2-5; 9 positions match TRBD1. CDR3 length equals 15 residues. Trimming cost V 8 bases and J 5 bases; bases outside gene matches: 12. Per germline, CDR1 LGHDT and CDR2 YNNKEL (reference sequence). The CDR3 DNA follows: TGTGCCAGCCTACGTTCCGGGACAGGGCACGAGACCCAGTACTTC. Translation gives CASLRSGTGHETQYF.

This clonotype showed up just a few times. CDR3 nucleotide sequence: TGTGCCAGCAGTTCTATGACTAGCGGGTTTGAGACCCAGTACTTC. Its translation is CASSSMTSGFETQYF. The gene calls are TRBV27 and TRBJ2-5; TRBD2 matches 10 bases. The CDR3 loop spans 15 amino acids. Germline assignment: CDR1 MNHEY and CDR2 SMNVEV (reference sequence). Trimming removed 4 bases from V and 5 bases from J; junction bases left unmatched: 7.

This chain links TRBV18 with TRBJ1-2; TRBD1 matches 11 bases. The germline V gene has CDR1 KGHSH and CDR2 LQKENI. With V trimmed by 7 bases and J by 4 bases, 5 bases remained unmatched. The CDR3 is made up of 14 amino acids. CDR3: CASFGTGGFYGYTF. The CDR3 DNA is TGTGCCAGCTTCGGGACAGGGGGATTCTATGGCTACACCTTC.

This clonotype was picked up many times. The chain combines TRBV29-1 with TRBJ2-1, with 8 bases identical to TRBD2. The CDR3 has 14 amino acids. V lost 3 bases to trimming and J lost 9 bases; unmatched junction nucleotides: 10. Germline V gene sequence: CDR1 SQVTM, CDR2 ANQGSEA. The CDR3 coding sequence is TGCAGCGTTGAGAGGTTGGGGGCGGGAGGTGAGCAGTTCTTC. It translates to CSVERLGAGGEQFF.

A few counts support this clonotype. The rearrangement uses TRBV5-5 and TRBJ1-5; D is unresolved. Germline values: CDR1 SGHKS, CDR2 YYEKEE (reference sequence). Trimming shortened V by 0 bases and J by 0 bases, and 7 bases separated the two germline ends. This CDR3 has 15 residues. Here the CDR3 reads CASSLVYYSNQPQHF. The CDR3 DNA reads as TGTGCCAGCAGCTTGGTGTACTATAGCAATCAGCCCCAGCATTTT.

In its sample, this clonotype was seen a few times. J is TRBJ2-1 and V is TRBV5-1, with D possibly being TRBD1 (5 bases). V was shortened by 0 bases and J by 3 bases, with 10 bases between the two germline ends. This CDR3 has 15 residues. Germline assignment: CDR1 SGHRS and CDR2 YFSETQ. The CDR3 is CASSLAAGLYNEQFF. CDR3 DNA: TGCGCCAGCAGCTTGGCGGCAGGGCTCTACAATGAGCAGTTCTTC.

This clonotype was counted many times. The DNA for the CDR3 is TGTGCCAGCTCACCCGAGACTAGTCAAGAGACCCAGTACTTC. As protein: CASSPETSQETQYF. The J gene is TRBJ2-5, the V gene TRBV18, with D possibly TRBD2 on 6 matching bases. The CDR3 is made up of 14 amino acids. Germline V gene sequence: CDR1 KGHSH, CDR2 LQKENI. Trimming pared 3 bases from V and 2 bases from J, leaving 10 bases between. The variable domain in full, completed from reference TRBV18 and TRBJ2-5, reads NAGVMQNPRHLVRRRGQEARLRCSPMKGHSHVYWYRQLPEEGLKFMVYLQKENIIDESGMPKERFSAEFPKEGPSILRIQQVVRGDSAAYFCASSPETSQETQYFGPGTRLLVL.

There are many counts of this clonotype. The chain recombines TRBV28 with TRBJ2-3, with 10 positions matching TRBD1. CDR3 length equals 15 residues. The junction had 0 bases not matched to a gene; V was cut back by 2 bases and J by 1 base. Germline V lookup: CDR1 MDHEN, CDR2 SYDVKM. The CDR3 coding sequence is TGTGCCAGCAGTTTAGGGACAGGGGGCACAGATACGCAGTATTTT. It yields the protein CASSLGTGGTDTQYF.

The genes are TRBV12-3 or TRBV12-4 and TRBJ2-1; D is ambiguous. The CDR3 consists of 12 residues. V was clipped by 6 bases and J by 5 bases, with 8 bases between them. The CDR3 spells CASSPNDNEQFF. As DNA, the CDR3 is TGTGCCAGCAGCCCAAATGACAATGAGCAGTTCTTC.

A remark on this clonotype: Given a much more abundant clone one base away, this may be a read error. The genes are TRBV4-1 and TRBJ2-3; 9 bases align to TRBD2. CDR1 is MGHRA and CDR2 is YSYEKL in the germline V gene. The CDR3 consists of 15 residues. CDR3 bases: TGCGCCAGCAGCCAACTAGCGGGGAGCACAGATACGCGGTATTTT. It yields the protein CASSQLAGSTDTRYF.

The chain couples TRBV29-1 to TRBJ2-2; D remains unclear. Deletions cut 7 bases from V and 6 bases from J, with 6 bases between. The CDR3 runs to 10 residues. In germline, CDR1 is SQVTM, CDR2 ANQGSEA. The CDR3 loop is CSARSGELFF. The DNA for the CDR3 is TGCAGCGCCAGATCCGGGGAGCTGTTTTTT.

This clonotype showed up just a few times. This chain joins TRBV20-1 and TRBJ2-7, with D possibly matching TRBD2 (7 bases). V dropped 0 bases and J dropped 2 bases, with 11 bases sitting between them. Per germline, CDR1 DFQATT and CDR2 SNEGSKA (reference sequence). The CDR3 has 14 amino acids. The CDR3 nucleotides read TGCAGTGCTAGAGATGTCGGGGGGCCCTACGAGCAGTACTTC. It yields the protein CSARDVGGPYEQYF.

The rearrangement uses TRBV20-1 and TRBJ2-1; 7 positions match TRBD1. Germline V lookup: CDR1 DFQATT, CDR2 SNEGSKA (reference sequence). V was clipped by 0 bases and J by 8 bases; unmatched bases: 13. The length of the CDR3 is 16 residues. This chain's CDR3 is CSARDIGRGTRDEQFF. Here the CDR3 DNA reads TGCAGTGCTAGAGATATTGGCAGGGGGACCCGAGATGAGCAGTTCTTC.

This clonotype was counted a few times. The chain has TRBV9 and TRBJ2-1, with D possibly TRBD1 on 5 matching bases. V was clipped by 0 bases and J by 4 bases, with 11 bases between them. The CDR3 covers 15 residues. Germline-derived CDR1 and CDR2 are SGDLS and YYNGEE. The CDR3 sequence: CASSVAGNGYNEQFF. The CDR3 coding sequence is TGTGCCAGCAGCGTAGCAGGGAACGGATACAATGAGCAGTTCTTC.

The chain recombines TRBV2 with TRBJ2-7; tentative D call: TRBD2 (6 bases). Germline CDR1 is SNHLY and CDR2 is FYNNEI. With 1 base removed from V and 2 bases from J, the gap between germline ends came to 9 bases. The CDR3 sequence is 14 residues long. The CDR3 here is CASSEVTGAYEQYF. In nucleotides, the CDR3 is TGTGCCAGCAGTGAAGTGACGGGGGCCTACGAGCAGTACTTC.

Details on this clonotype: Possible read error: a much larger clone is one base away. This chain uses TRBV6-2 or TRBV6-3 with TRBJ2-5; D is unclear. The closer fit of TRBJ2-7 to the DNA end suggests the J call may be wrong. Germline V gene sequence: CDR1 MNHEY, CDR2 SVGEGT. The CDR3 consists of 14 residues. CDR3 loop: CASSYSPGPYEQYF. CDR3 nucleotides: TGTGCCAGCAGTTACTCTCCGGGTCCCTACGAGCAGTACTTC.